The clone carrying this TCR beta chain was detected many times. Germline V CDR1 and CDR2: DFQATT, SNEGSKA (reference sequence). CDR3 size: 13 residues. Unmatched junction bases numbered 7, after V lost 6 bases and J lost 7 bases. 5'RACE with 10-nucleotide random UMIs generated the cDNA. TCRdb fed the 5' RACE reads into MiXCR, producing one record per CDR3 protein. The data show some 43,000 distinct CDR3 sequences, approximately 2.4% seen once. The sample belongs to a study of neurological immune-mediated disorders. This TCR was recovered from a man aged 25 to 45 with multiple sclerosis. The sample comprised PBMCs. This rearrangement joins TRBV20-1 to TRBJ2-7, with TRBD2 matching over 12 bases. CDR3 sequence: CSADPGTSGEQYF. The CDR3 DNA follows: TGCAGTGCGGACCCCGGGACTAGCGGGGAGCAGTACTTC.